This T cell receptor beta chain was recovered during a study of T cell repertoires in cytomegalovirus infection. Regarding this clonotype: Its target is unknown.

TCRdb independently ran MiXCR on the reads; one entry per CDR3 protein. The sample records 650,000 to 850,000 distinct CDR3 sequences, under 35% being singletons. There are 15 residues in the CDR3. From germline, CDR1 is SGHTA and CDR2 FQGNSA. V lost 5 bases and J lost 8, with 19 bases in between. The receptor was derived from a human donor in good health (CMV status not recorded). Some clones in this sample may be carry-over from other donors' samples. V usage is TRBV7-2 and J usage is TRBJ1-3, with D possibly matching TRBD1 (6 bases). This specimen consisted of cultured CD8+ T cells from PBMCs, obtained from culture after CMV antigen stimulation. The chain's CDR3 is CASSPQTGGRDTIYF. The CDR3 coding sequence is TGTGCCAGCAGCCCGCAGACAGGAGGTAGAGACACCATATATTTT.